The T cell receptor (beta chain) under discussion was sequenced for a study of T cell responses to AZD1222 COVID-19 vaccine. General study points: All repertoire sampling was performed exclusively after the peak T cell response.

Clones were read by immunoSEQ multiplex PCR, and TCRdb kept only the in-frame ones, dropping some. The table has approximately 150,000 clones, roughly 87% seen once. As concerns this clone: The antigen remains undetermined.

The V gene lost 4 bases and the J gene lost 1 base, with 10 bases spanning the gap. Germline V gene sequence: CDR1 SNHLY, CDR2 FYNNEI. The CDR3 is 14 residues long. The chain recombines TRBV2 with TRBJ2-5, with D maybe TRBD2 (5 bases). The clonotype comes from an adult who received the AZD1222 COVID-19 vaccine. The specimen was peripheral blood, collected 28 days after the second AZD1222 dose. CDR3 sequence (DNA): TGTGCCAGCAGTGTAAGGCGGGCCCAAGAGACCCAGTACTTC. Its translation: CASSVRRAQETQYF.